This TCR beta chain was retrieved from a study of T cells in Graves' hyperthyroidism and ophthalmopathy. Study observations and caveats: Ophthalmopathy was identified by the model a median approximately 6.4 months ahead of onset. Blood also carried most thyroid clonotypes expanded above 0.001.

Template material for amplifying TCR beta CDR3 regions consisted of RNA transcripts. HTBI primers drove first-round RT-PCR of the TCR CDR3. TCRdb reprocessed the multiplex PCR reads with MiXCR, giving one entry per CDR3 protein. The data show 600,000 to 650,000 distinct CDR3 sequences, more than 20% seen once. Of note for this clonotype: The target antigen is unknown.

Germline CDR1 reads SGHRS; CDR2 reads YFSETQ. This CDR3 comprises 14 residues. V lost 4 bases and J 2 bases, leaving 13 bases between the germline ends. Material for sequencing was blood. The V gene is TRBV5-1, the J gene TRBJ2-7; D not resolved. The receptor was isolated from a man aged 25-45 years with Graves' ophthalmopathy. Here the CDR3 reads CASSLDGYPYEQYF. The CDR3 DNA sequence: TGCGCCAGCAGCCTGGACGGCTATCCCTACGAGCAGTACTTC.